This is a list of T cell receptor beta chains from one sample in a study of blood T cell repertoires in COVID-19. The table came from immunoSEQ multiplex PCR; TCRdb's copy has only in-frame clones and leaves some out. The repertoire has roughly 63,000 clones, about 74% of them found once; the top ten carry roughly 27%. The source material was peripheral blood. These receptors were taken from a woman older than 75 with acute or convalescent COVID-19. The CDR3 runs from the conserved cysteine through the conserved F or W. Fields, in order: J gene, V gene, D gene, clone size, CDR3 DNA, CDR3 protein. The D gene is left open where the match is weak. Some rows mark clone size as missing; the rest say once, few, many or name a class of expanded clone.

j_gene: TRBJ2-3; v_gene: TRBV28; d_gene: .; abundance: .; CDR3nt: TGTGCCAGCAGTCCATCTACCCCCCAGGTCTACACAGATACGCAGTATTTT; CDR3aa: CASSPSTPQVYTDTQYF
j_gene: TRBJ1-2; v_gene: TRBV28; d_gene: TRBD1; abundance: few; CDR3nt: TGTGCCAGCATCGGGACAGGGCTTGGAGGCTACACCTTC; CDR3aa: CASIGTGLGGYTF
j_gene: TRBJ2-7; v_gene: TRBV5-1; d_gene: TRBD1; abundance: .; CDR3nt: TGCGCCAGCAGCTTGCCTGATTGGACAGGGGCTGAGCAGTACTTC; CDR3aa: CASSLPDWTGAEQYF
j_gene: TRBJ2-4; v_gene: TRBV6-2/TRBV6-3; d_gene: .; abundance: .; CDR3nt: TGTGCCAGCAGTTTCCGGGACAAGAAAAACATTCAGTACTTC; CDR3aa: CASSFRDKKNIQYF
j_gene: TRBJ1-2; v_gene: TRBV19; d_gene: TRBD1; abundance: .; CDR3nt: TGTGCCAGTAGACCCGGGACAGGGGGCGTAAAATCATATGGCTACACCTTC; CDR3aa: CASRPGTGGVKSYGYTF
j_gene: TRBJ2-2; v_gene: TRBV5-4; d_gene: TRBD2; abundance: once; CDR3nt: TGTGCCAGCAGCCAGGGACTAGCTGAATACGGGGAGCTGTTTTTT; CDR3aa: CASSQGLAEYGELFF
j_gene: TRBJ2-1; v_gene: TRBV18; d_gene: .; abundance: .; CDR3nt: TGTGCCAGCTCACCTCGGGATGAGCAGTTCTTC; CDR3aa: CASSPRDEQFF
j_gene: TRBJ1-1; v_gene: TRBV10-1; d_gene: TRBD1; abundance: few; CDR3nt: TGCGCCAGCAGAGTGGACAGGGAAGACACTGAAGCTTTCTTT; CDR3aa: CASRVDREDTEAFF
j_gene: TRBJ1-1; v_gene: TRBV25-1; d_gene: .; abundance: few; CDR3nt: TGTGCCAGCAGTGAATACGGACATAACACTGAAGCTTTCTTT; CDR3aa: CASSEYGHNTEAFF
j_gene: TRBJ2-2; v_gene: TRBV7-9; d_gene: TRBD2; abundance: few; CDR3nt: TGTGCCAGCACCAAAACGGGACTAGCGGGAGTATCCGGGGAGCTGTTTTTT; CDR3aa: CASTKTGLAGVSGELFF
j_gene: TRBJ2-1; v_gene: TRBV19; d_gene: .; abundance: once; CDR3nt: TGTGCCAGTACCAACCGGACAAGGGGGAAATGGAATGAGCAGTTCTTC; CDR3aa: CASTNRTRGKWNEQFF
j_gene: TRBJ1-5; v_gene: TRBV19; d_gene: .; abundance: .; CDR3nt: TGTGCCAGTAACGGAGAGCCCCAGCATTTT; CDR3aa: CASNGEPQHF
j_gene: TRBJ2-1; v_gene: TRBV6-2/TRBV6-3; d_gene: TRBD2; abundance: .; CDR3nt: TGTGCCAGCAGTTATTCCGGACTAGCGGGGGACAATGAGCAGTTCTTC; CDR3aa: CASSYSGLAGDNEQFF
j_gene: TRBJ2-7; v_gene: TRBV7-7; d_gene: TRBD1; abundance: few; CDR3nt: TGTGCCAGCAGTAAAGACAGGGGGCCAACCTACGAGCAGTACTTC; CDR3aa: CASSKDRGPTYEQYF
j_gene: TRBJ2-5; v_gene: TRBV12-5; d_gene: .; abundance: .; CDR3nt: TGTGCTAGTGGTTTGGTACTGGCGCCGGGGGAGACCCAGTACTTC; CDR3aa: CASGLVLAPGETQYF
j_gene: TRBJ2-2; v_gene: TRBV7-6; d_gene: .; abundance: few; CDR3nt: TGTGCCAGCAGCCTAACTAGGGTAGCCGGGGAGCTGTTTTTT; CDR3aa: CASSLTRVAGELFF
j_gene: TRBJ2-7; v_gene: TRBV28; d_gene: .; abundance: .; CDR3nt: TGTGCCAGCAGTTTTGAGGATATCTCCTACGAGCAGTACTTC; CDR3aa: CASSFEDISYEQYF